These 9 T cell receptor beta chains originate from one sample sequenced in a study of blood T cell repertoires in COVID-19. Here immunoSEQ multiplex PCR was the method, and the copy in TCRdb shows in-frame clones only, minus some. The profile covers hundreds of thousands of clones, with approximately 84% appearing a single time and 2% to 2.5% taken by the ten largest. The sequenced sample was peripheral blood. These receptors originate from a woman in her twenties or thirties who had recovered from COVID-19.

Comments on this clone: The sample holds other DNA sequences that translate to the same CDR3. The chain carries TRBV28 and TRBJ1-5; 7 positions agree with TRBD1. V lost 5 bases, J lost 3 bases, and 4 bases stayed unmatched. The CDR3 runs 14 residues. Looked up from germline, CDR1 is MDHEN and CDR2 is SYDVKM. Here the CDR3 reads CASSLGQFNQPQHF. The CDR3 DNA reads as TGTGCCAGCAGTCTGGGACAGTTCAATCAGCCCCAGCATTTT. The whole variable domain, filled in from reference TRBV28 and TRBJ1-5, reads DVKVTQSSRYLVKRTGEKVFLECVQDMDHENMFWYRQDPGLGLRLIYFSYDVKMKEKGDIPEGYSVSREKKERFSLILESASTNQTSMYLCASSLGQFNQPQHFGDGTRLSIL.

This clone showed up many times. V and J are TRBV12-3 or TRBV12-4 and TRBJ2-3, with TRBD2 matching 11 bases. The CDR3 is 12 amino acids. V dropped 5 bases and J dropped 10; count of bases not matched to a gene: 2. For the CDR3, the DNA is TGTGCCAGCAGTCCGGGACTAGCGGCGCAGTATTTT. This gives the protein CASSPGLAAQYF.

This rearrangement joins TRBV9 to TRBJ1-5; 7 positions agree with TRBD1. CDR3 size: 14 residues. V trimming: 3 bases; J trimming: 5 bases; junction bases outside the gene matches: 5. CDR1 is SGDLS and CDR2 is YYNGEE in the germline V gene. In DNA form, the CDR3 reads TGTGCCAGCAGCGCGACAGGGAGTTATCAGCCCCAGCATTTT. It is translated as CASSATGSYQPQHF.

The chain recombines TRBV27 with TRBJ2-2, with D possibly TRBD1 on 5 matching bases. CDR3 length equals 13 residues. The ends were cut back, 7 bases at V and 0 bases at J, with 6 bases in the middle. CDR1 is MNHEY and CDR2 is SMNVEV in the germline V gene (reference sequence). In DNA, the CDR3 is TGTGCCAGCAAGGGGACGAACACCGGGGAGCTGTTTTTT. Its translation: CASKGTNTGELFF.

The chain recombines TRBV6-5 with TRBJ1-2; tentatively, D is TRBD1 (5 bases). V lost 8 bases to trimming and J lost 2 bases, with 12 bases between them. Germline loops: CDR1 MNHEY, CDR2 SVGAGI. The CDR3 is made up of 13 amino acids. In DNA, the CDR3 is TGTGCCAGCGGTCAGGGTGAAAACTATGGCTACACCTTC. It translates to CASGQGENYGYTF.

The chain combines TRBV7-2 with TRBJ2-7, with D possibly being TRBD2 (5 bases). In germline, CDR1 is SGHTA, CDR2 FQGNSA. V lost 4 bases to trimming and J lost 5 bases, with 18 bases between them. The length of the CDR3 is 15 residues. CDR3 sequence reads: CASSWADSLIDEQYF. Written as DNA, the CDR3 is TGTGCCAGCAGCTGGGCGGACTCCTTAATCGACGAGCAGTACTTC.

CDR3 DNA: TGTGCCAGCAGGCCCGGCTGGGCGGGGGTCCACGAGCAGTACTTC. Translating it yields CASRPGWAGVHEQYF. J is TRBJ2-7 and V is TRBV11-2, with 7 positions matching TRBD2. CDR3 length: 15 amino acids. CDR1 and CDR2 (germline): SGHAT, FQNNGV. V lost 6 bases and J lost 5; bases outside the gene matches: 13. The whole variable domain, filled in from reference TRBV11-2 and TRBJ2-7, reads EAGVAQSPRYKIIEKRQSVAFWCNPISGHATLYWYQQILGQGPKLLIQFQNNGVVDDSQLPKDRFSAERLKGVDSTLKIQPAKLEDSAVYLCASRPGWAGVHEQYFGPGTRLTVT.

This clone was counted only a few times. J is TRBJ2-7 and V is TRBV3-1 (or the pseudogene TRBV3-2); D may be TRBD2 (5 bases). Germline-derived CDR1 and CDR2 are LGHDT and YNNKEL (reference sequence). Trimming pared 2 bases from V and 6 bases from J, leaving 20 bases between. The CDR3 contains 16 residues. DNA for the CDR3: TGTGCCAGCAGCCAAACGGTTACTATTGAAGGGAGCGAGCAGTACTTC. Protein sequence: CASSQTVTIEGSEQYF.

The chain has TRBV10-3 and TRBJ1-1; 7 bases line up with TRBD1. Germline assignment: CDR1 ENHRY and CDR2 SYGVKD. Unmatched junction bases numbered 12, after V lost 10 bases and J lost 1 base. The CDR3 consists of 15 residues. CDR3 loop: CATAGQPGKNTEAFF. CDR3 sequence (DNA): TGTGCCACCGCGGGACAGCCGGGAAAGAACACTGAAGCTTTCTTT.